Sequencing of this T cell receptor beta chain was carried out in a study of cytomegalovirus exposure and HLA in healthy donors. This CDR3 comprises 17 residues. Germline-derived CDR1 and CDR2 are GTSNPN and SVGIG (reference sequence). V shed 0 bases, J shed 1 base, and the junction held 10 bases outside the gene matches. This clone was seen only a few times. The PCR ran on 60 Vbeta and 13 Jbeta primers. Sequencing used immunoSEQ multiplex PCR; TCRdb keeps in-frame clones, though not all of them. The sample lists about 43,000 clones, 51% seen once, with around 5.8% in the top ten. The source material was PBMCs. This receptor was taken from a man aged 60-69 years in good health and CMV-seronegative. J is TRBJ2-3 and V is TRBV30, with TRBD2 identical over 7 bases. CDR3 in amino acids: CAWSVWGGSTGTDTQYF. CDR3 bases: TGTGCCTGGAGTGTATGGGGCGGGAGCACCGGCACAGATACGCAGTATTTT.